This T cell receptor (beta chain) was profiled in a study of early stage breast cancer tumors. The study, taken as a whole, reports: Compared with adjacent normal breast, tumors showed 2.5 to 3-fold denser, more clonal T cells.

Germline CDR1 SGHDT, CDR2 YYEEEE. V dropped 4 bases and J dropped 3; count of bases not matched to a gene: 3. The length of the CDR3 is 13 residues. On this clone: Antigen specificity is unknown.

Clones were sequenced by immunoSEQ multiplex PCR, and TCRdb holds only the in-frame ones, with some missing. Among about 6,300 clones, roughly 73% were seen once, and the ten largest hold over 8.5%. The receptor was derived from a person aged 40 to 49 with breast cancer. The rearrangement uses TRBV5-6 and TRBJ2-5; 7 bases fit TRBD1. The sample was normal breast tissue next to the tumor. CDR3 residues: CASSRTGEETQYF. For the CDR3, the DNA is TGTGCCAGCAGCAGAACAGGGGAAGAGACCCAGTACTTC.